The rows below give T cell receptor beta chains drawn from one sample of a study of blood T cell repertoires in COVID-19. Method: immunoSEQ multiplex PCR; TCRdb's copy keeps in-frame clones and lacks some. There are some 130,000 clones in the sample; 88% occur only once, and approximately 10% lies in the top ten. Sample: peripheral blood. These receptors were taken from a man aged 45-65 years with acute or convalescent COVID-19. The CDR3 runs from the conserved cysteine through the conserved F or W. Each record gives: clone size, V gene, D gene, J gene, CDR3 protein, CDR3 DNA. A D gene is named only where the DNA matches it firmly. Not all rows give a size; the values are once, few, many and, for expanded clones, a class.

NA	TRBV5-1	TRBD2	TRBJ2-3	CASSPLAGGNTDTQYF	TGCGCCAGCAGCCCACTAGCGGGAGGGAACACAGATACGCAGTATTTT
NA	TRBV6-5	TRBD1	TRBJ2-1	CASSRGQGRNEQFF	TGTGCCAGCAGTCGAGGACAGGGGAGGAATGAGCAGTTCTTC
NA	TRBV6-5	TRBD1	TRBJ2-1	CASSLQGNSYNEQFF	TGTGCCAGCAGCCTACAGGGGAACTCCTACAATGAGCAGTTCTTC
NA	TRBV2	NA	TRBJ1-2	CASSADWGYTF	TGTGCCAGCAGCGCAGACTGGGGCTACACCTTC
NA	TRBV5-4	NA	TRBJ2-5	CASSFSGGETQYF	TGTGCCAGCAGCTTCTCAGGGGGGGAGACCCAGTACTTC
NA	TRBV4-1	TRBD2	TRBJ2-3	CASSRSGGSTDTQYF	TGCGCCAGCAGCAGAAGCGGGGGGAGCACAGATACGCAGTATTTT
few	TRBV14	TRBD1	TRBJ1-2	CASSRDRVNYGYTF	TGTGCCAGCAGTCGCGACAGGGTTAACTATGGCTACACCTTC
NA	TRBV7-9	NA	TRBJ2-7	CASSLVGTSSYEQYF	TGTGCCAGCAGCTTAGTCGGGACATCCTCCTACGAGCAGTACTTC
NA	TRBV2	NA	TRBJ1-1	CASTPREGKAFF	TGTGCCAGCACCCCGCGGGAGGGTAAAGCTTTCTTT
NA	TRBV11-2	NA	TRBJ1-2	CASSLGIGGGYTF	TGTGCCAGCAGCTTAGGTATAGGCGGAGGCTACACCTTC
NA	TRBV7-7	NA	TRBJ1-5	CASSLGPNQPQHF	TGTGCTAGCAGCTTAGGGCCCAATCAGCCCCAGCATTTT
NA	TRBV4-1	TRBD1	TRBJ1-3	CASSQGQGTRNTIYF	TGCGCCAGCAGCCAAGGACAGGGGACTAGAAACACCATATATTTT
NA	TRBV5-4	TRBD1	TRBJ2-7	CASSLLDAGTEDEQYF	TGTGCCAGCAGCCTTCTAGATGCCGGGACAGAAGACGAGCAGTACTTC
NA	TRBV27	TRBD2	TRBJ2-3	CASSFGLADTTDTQYF	TGTGCCAGCAGTTTTGGACTAGCGGATACCACAGATACGCAGTATTTT
NA	TRBV25-1	TRBD2	TRBJ2-7	CASSETRGGLRNEQYF	TGTGCCAGCAGTGAAACCCGGGGGGGGCTGAGGAACGAGCAGTACTTC
once	TRBV19	NA	TRBJ1-3	CASGGHSSLGNTIYF	TGTGCCAGTGGGGGACACAGCTCTCTGGGAAACACCATATATTTT
NA	TRBV2	TRBD1	TRBJ1-4	CASSFDRGWEKLFF	TGTGCCAGCAGTTTTGACAGGGGGTGGGAAAAACTGTTTTTT
NA	TRBV27	TRBD2	TRBJ2-1	CASSTLAGVLPYSLGNEQFF	TGTGCCAGCAGTACTCTAGCGGGAGTTTTACCCTACTCACTGGGAAATGAGCAGTTCTTC
NA	TRBV5-1	NA	TRBJ1-6	CATSRAGYNSPLHF	TGCGCCACCTCCCGCGCCGGTTATAATTCACCCCTCCACTTT
NA	TRBV28	TRBD1	TRBJ2-7	CASSLWRQGDYEQYF	TGTGCCAGCAGTTTATGGCGTCAGGGGGACTACGAGCAGTACTTC
NA	TRBV18	TRBD1	TRBJ1-1	CASSPPSTGDTEAFF	TGTGCCAGCTCACCACCGTCGACAGGGGACACTGAAGCTTTCTTT
NA	TRBV27	NA	TRBJ1-1	CATRAQGVGEAFF	TGTGCCACCCGGGCCCAGGGTGTAGGTGAGGCTTTCTTT